Listed below are T cell receptor beta chains from one sample, sequenced in a study of blood T cell repertoires in COVID-19. Produced via immunoSEQ multiplex PCR; TCRdb's table is partial and in-frame only. Here the sample spans some 70,000 clones, about 91% being singletons. The sequenced material came from peripheral blood. All receptors derive from a woman aged 70-85 years with acute or convalescent COVID-19. The CDR3 runs from the conserved cysteine through the conserved F or W.

j_call v_call cdr3_aa
TRBJ1-4 TRBV4-2 CASSEAAGGITNEKLFF
TRBJ1-2 TRBV7-2 CASSSTGQVYGYTF
TRBJ1-3 TRBV6-4 CASTPGQDREENTIYF
TRBJ1-1 TRBV5-1 CASSYTGGNEAFF
TRBJ1-1 TRBV30 CAWSGEIEAFF
TRBJ1-1 TRBV18 CASFKTGGNTEAFF
TRBJ2-1 TRBV6-6 CASSYSAGAGNEQFF
TRBJ1-2 TRBV9 CASSPTPPGLLQGGYGYTF
TRBJ2-3 TRBV6-5 CASQRGFTDTQYF
TRBJ2-2 TRBV6-5 CATGQLTGELFF
TRBJ2-4 TRBV5-1 CASSARLAGGAKNIQYF
TRBJ1-1 TRBV28 CASSPSRQGPTEAFF
TRBJ1-2 TRBV28 CASSPPGSDYGYTF